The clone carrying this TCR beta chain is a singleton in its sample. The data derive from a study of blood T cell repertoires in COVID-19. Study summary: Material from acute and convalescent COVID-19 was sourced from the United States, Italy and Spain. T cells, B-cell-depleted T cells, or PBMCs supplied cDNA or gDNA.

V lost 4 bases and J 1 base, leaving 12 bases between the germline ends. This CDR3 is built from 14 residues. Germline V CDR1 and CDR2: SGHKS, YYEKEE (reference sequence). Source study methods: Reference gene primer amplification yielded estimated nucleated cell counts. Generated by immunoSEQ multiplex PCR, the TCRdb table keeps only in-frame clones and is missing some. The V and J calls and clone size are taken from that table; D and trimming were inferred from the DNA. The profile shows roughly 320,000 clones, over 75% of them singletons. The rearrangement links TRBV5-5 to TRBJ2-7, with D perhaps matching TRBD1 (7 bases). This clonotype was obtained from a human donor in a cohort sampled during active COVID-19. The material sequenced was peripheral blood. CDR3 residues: CASSIRGRSYEQYF. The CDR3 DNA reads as TGTGCCAGCAGCATCAGGGGGAGGTCCTACGAGCAGTACTTC.